This TCR beta chain was obtained from a study of cytomegalovirus exposure and HLA in healthy donors. Study details: An earlier analysis found 95 million to 140 million unique TCR beta sequences from about 179 million T cells.

Study-wide results and caveats: Within an earlier analysis, most TCR beta V segments proved productive either about 87% or about 30% of the time. The authors confirmed in vitro that three CMV-associated chains were specific for CMV antigens. Some TCR beta chains (164 of them) were listed as cytomegalovirus-associated.

PCR amplification relied on 60 Vbeta primers (plus 13 Jbeta primers). Profiled with immunoSEQ multiplex PCR; TCRdb holds only in-frame clones, not every one. Of about 260,000 clones listed, around 65% are singletons. Details on this clone: What it binds is unknown.

Per the germline V gene, CDR1 is SGHAT and CDR2 is FQNNGV. V lost 5 bases, J lost 2 bases, and 14 bases lay in between. This CDR3 spans 15 amino acids. The sequencing sample was made of PBMCs. The sequence was collected from a female donor in good health and CMV-seronegative. V gene TRBV11-2 combines with J gene TRBJ2-3; D is possibly TRBD1 (7 bases). The CDR3 bases are TGTGCCAGCAGCCCTCAGGGGGGTAACACAGATACGCAGTATTTT. Translated, it gives CASSPQGGNTDTQYF. Variable domain in full (rest from reference TRBV11-2 and TRBJ2-3): EAGVAQSPRYKIIEKRQSVAFWCNPISGHATLYWYQQILGQGPKLLIQFQNNGVVDDSQLPKDRFSAERLKGVDSTLKIQPAKLEDSAVYLCASSPQGGNTDTQYFGPGTRLTVL.